Listed here are 10 T cell receptor beta chains from one sample, sequenced in a study of T cells after yellow fever vaccination (dated by TCRdb to about 2019). The library was obtained by 5' RACE. The sample was run on an Illumina NovaSeq 6000. TCRdb reanalyzed the raw reads on its own, using fastp at Q25 for trimming and MiXCR for clone calling, and kept in-frame beta chains. Each CDR3 protein appears once, grouped with its most common genes and DNA. In all, the sample holds hundreds of thousands of distinct CDR3 sequences, and around a sixth of those were seen once. Of the sample, roughly a sixth is held by the ten largest clones. This specimen's treatment or condition label, per the study, means: live attenuated yellow fever vaccine strain. The sequencing here drew on PBMCs, taken before the yellow fever booster vaccination. The receptors derive from a man between 18 and 29 years old who received the YFV17D yellow fever vaccine.

This clonotype turned up a few times. The chain employs TRBV20-1 and TRBJ2-1; D is ambiguous. The germline CDR1 and CDR2 sequences are DFQATT and SNEGSKA (reference sequence). Trimming stripped 0 bases from V and 0 bases from J, with 12 bases between. This CDR3 spans 16 amino acids. CDR3 in amino acids: CSARDLGSLSYNEQFF. The CDR3, as DNA: TGCAGTGCTAGAGATCTGGGCAGCCTCTCCTACAATGAGCAGTTCTTC.

This clonotype was counted only a few times. The chain uses TRBV2 and TRBJ1-1; possible D gene TRBD1, 5 bases. Looked up from germline, CDR1 is SNHLY and CDR2 is FYNNEI. The CDR3 has 14 amino acids. V was shortened by 9 bases and J by 7 bases, with 21 bases between the two germline ends. For the CDR3, the DNA is TGTGCCAGAAGGAACCGGGGGGAGGATGGTGAAGCTTTCTTT. Its translation: CARRNRGEDGEAFF.

The CDR3 spells CATRLTMEDTQYF. CDR3 coding DNA: TGTGCCACCAGGTTGACCATGGAAGATACGCAGTATTTT. The chain joins TRBV19 to TRBJ2-3; D remains unclear. With 10 bases removed from V and 5 bases from J, the gap between germline ends came to 16 bases. This CDR3 is 13 amino acids long. From germline, CDR1 is LNHDA and CDR2 SQIVND (reference sequence).

This clonotype was picked up a small number of times. The chain links TRBV5-5 to TRBJ2-3; 9 bases map to TRBD1. There are 17 residues in the CDR3. CDR1 and CDR2 (germline): SGHKS, YYEKEE (reference sequence). V lost 4 bases, J lost 0 bases, and 9 bases stayed unmatched. CDR3 DNA: TGTGCCAGCAGCCTCCGGGCCGGGACAGGGAGCACAGATACGCAGTATTTT. Translation: CASSLRAGTGSTDTQYF.

This clonotype appeared a few times. The rearrangement joins TRBV5-1 to TRBJ2-2; 8 bases line up with TRBD1. Per the germline V gene, CDR1 is SGHRS and CDR2 is YFSETQ. The CDR3 is 19 residues long. Trimming removed 7 bases from V and 4 bases from J; junction bases left unmatched: 21. The CDR3 coding sequence is TGCGCCAGCGCCGACCGACGGACAGGGACGCCCAGGGGCACCGGGGAGCTGTTTTTT. Translating gives CASADRRTGTPRGTGELFF.

The gene calls are TRBV12-3 or TRBV12-4 and TRBJ1-4, with D maybe TRBD1 (6 bases). The CDR3 runs to 14 residues. The V and J ends lost 3 bases and 7 bases respectively, with 12 bases between them. The CDR3 region has the DNA TGTGCCAGCAGTTTTGGGGGCCCCAGTGAAAAACTGTTTTTT. Its translation: CASSFGGPSEKLFF.

The rearrangement joins TRBV4-1 to TRBJ1-2; possible D gene TRBD1, 6 bases. Germline-derived CDR1 and CDR2 are MGHRA and YSYEKL. V was clipped by 0 bases and J by 1 base, with 24 bases between them. The CDR3 is made up of 20 amino acids. CDR3 in DNA: TGCGCCAGCAGCCAAGAGTCATGGCGAGGGGGTGCCCTCCTTAACTATGGCTACACCTTC. Its protein product is CASSQESWRGGALLNYGYTF.

In this sample, this clonotype turned up many times. The chain couples TRBV6-5 to TRBJ2-7; TRBD1 agrees at 9 bases. Trimming removed 6 bases from V and 2 bases from J; junction bases left unmatched: 8. Per the germline V gene, CDR1 is MNHEY and CDR2 is SVGAGI. The CDR3 sequence is 15 residues long. DNA of the CDR3: TGTGCCAGCAGAACCGGGACAGGGAGTCCCTACGAGCAGTACTTC. Translated, it gives CASRTGTGSPYEQYF.

The chain is built from TRBV12-3 or TRBV12-4 and TRBJ1-4, with 8 bases lining up with TRBD1. The CDR3 runs to 17 residues. J lost 0 bases, V lost 6 bases, and 9 bases had no gene match. DNA of the CDR3: TGTGCCAGCAGCTGGGACAGGATTATGCCAACTAATGAAAAACTGTTTTTT. It specifies CASSWDRIMPTNEKLFF.

V gene TRBV9 combines with J gene TRBJ1-5; D not certain. Looked up from germline, CDR1 is SGDLS and CDR2 is YYNGEE. Trimming stripped 1 base from V and 5 bases from J, with 7 bases between. The CDR3 runs to 13 residues. CDR3 bases: TGTGCCAGCAGCGTATCAGCGGATCAGCCCCAGCATTTT. Translation gives CASSVSADQPQHF.